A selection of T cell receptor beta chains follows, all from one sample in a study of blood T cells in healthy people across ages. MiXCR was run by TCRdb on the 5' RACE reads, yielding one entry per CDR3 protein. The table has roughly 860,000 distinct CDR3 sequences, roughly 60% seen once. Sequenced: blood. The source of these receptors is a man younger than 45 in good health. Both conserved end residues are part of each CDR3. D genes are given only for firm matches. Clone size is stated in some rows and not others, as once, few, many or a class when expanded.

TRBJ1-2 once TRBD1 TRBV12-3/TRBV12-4 CASSLTGPTYGYTF TGTGCCAGCAGCCTGACAGGGCCGACCTATGGCTACACCTTC
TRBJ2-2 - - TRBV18 CASSPERGRTGELFF TGTGCCAGCTCACCTGAAAGGGGCCGCACCGGGGAGCTGTTTTTT
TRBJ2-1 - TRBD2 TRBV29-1 CSVARLAGADEQFF TGCAGCGTTGCGAGGCTAGCGGGGGCGGATGAGCAGTTCTTC
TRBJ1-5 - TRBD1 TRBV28 CAIFSSQGNQPQHF TGTGCCATCTTCAGCTCACAGGGGAATCAGCCCCAGCATTTT
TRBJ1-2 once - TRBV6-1 CASNAFRASNYGYTF TGTGCCAGCAACGCCTTTCGGGCTTCTAACTATGGCTACACCTTC
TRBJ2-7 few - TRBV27 CASSLLGGPQGVQYF TGTGCCAGCAGTTTACTAGGAGGGCCCCAAGGTGTGCAGTACTTC
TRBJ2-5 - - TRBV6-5 CASSYSSAGAAYF TGTGCCAGCAGTTACTCGAGTGCTGGAGCCGCGTACTTC
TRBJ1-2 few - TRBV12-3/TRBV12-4 CASNHPAQGPTSYTF TGTGCCAGCAACCACCCGGCGCAGGGTCCTACAAGCTACACCTTC
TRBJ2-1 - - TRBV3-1 CGSSQESAGFNSYNEQFF TGTGGCAGCAGCCAAGAATCCGCGGGGTTTAACTCCTACAATGAGCAGTTCTTC
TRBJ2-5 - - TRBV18 CASSTTEQETQYF TGTGCCAGCTCAACGACAGAGCAAGAGACCCAGTACTTC
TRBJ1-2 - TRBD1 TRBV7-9 CASSPPGTGYGYTF TGTGCCAGCAGCCCTCCCGGGACAGGGTATGGCTACACCTTC
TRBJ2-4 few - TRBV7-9 CASSSADSALAKNIQYF TGTGCCAGCAGCTCCGCGGACAGCGCGTTAGCCAAAAACATTCAGTACTTC
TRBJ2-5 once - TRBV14 CASSRLGQNPQETQYF TGTGCCAGCTCTCGCTTGGGGCAGAACCCTCAAGAGACCCAGTACTTC
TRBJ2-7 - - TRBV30 CAWSVSANSYEQYF TGTGCCTGGAGTGTTTCGGCAAACTCCTACGAGCAGTACTTC
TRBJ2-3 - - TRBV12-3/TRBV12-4 CASSSFRTDTQYF TGTGCCAGCAGTTCATTCAGGACAGATACGCAGTATTTT
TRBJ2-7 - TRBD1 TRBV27 CASSLSILGDRSYEQYF TGTGCCAGCAGTTTATCTATCTTAGGGGACAGGTCCTACGAGCAGTACTTC
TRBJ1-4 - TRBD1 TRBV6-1 CASRIGAGGTTNEKLFF TGTGCCAGCCGCATCGGGGCAGGGGGCACAACTAATGAAAAACTGTTTTTT
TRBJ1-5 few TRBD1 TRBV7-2 CASSLATGVRQPQHF TGTGCCAGCAGCTTAGCAACAGGGGTTCGGCAGCCCCAGCATTTT
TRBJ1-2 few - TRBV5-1 CASSTGSSDYGYTF TGCGCCAGCAGCACGGGATCTTCGGACTATGGCTACACCTTC
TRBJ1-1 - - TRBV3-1 CASSQDGGMVTEAFF TGTGCCAGCAGCCAAGATGGGGGCATGGTCACTGAAGCTTTCTTT
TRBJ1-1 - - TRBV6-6 CASSPNLEAFF TGTGCCAGCAGCCCTAACCTTGAAGCTTTCTTT
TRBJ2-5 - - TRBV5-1 CASSLEAGAGEQYF TGCGCCAGCAGCTTGGAGGCAGGGGCGGGTGAGCAGTACTTC
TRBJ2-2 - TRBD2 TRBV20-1 CSAGLAGGDTGELFF TGCAGTGCTGGGCTAGCGGGGGGAGACACCGGGGAGCTGTTTTTT
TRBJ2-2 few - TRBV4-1 CASSPGPLPRKGISGELFF TGCGCCAGCAGCCCGGGACCTTTACCAAGAAAAGGGATATCCGGGGAGCTGTTTTTT
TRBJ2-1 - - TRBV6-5 CASSYAILFGGEQFF TGTGCCAGCAGTTACGCGATTCTTTTTGGAGGCGAGCAGTTCTTC
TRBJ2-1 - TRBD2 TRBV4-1 CASSQRLAGGQSYNEQFF TGCGCCAGCAGCCAGAGACTAGCGGGGGGCCAATCCTACAATGAGCAGTTCTTC